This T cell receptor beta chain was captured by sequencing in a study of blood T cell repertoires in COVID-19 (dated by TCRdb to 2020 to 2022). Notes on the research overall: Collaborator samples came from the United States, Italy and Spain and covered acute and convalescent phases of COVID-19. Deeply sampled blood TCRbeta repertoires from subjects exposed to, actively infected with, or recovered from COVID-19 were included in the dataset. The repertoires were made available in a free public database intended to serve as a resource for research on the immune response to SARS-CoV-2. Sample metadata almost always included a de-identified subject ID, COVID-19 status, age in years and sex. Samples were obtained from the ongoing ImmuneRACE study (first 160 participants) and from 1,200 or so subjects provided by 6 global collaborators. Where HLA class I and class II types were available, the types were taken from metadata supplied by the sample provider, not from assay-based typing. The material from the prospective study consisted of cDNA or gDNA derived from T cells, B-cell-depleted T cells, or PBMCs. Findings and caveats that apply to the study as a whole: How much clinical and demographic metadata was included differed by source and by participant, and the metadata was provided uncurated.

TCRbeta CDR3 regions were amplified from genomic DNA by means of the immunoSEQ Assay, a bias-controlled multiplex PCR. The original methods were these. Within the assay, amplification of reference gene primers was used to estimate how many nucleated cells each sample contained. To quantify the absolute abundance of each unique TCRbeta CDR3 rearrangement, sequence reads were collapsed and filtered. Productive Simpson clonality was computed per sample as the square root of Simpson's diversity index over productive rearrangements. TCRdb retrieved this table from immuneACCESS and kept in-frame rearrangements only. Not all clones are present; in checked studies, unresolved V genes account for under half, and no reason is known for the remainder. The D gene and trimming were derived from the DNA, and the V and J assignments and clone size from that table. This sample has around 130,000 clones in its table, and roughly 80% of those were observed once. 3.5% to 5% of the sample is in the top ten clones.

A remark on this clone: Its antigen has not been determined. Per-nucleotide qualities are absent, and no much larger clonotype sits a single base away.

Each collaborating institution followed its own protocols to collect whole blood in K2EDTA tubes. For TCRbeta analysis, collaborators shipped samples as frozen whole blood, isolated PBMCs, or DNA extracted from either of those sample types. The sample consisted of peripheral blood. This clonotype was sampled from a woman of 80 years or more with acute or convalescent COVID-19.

This receptor carries the CDR3 CASSLYGGGGGYTF. DNA sequence: TGTGCCAGCAGTTTATATGGGGGAGGCGGAGGCTACACCTTC. Recombination joined TRBV28 with TRBJ1-2, with a weak D call of TRBD1 (5 bases match). The germline V gene gives CDR1 as MDHEN and CDR2 as SYDVKM. V is pared back by 1 base and J by 8 bases, with 14 bases lying between the germline termini. Measured from the cysteine to the phenylalanine, the CDR3 is 14 residues long. The sequence is cut down to CDR3 DNA, 42 bases in frame from base 1.